The subject of this entry is one T cell receptor beta chain. In the same sample, other DNA sequences code for this CDR3. In germline, CDR1 is SGHRS, CDR2 YFSETQ. The CDR3 totals 15 residues. V was clipped by 0 bases and J by 0 bases, with 7 bases between them. The data are from a study of blood T cell repertoires in COVID-19. Study summary: Acute-phase and convalescent COVID-19 samples originated in the United States, Italy and Spain.

Some clones are missing from TCRdb's copy, which holds only in-frame ones; the method was immunoSEQ multiplex PCR. The table lists under 450,000 clones, about 88% of them singletons. Specimen: PBMCs or T cells enriched from blood (not recorded which). The V gene is TRBV5-1, the J gene TRBJ1-5; possibly TRBD1 for D (5 bases). This clonotype originated in a woman aged 25-40 years who had recovered from COVID-19. In DNA, the CDR3 is TGCGCCAGCAGCTTGGCCGGGGGTAGCAATCAGCCCCAGCATTTT. This translates into CASSLAGGSNQPQHF.